The present entry profiles one T cell receptor beta chain with its context. Its specificity is not known. The data are from a study of beta chain features in type 1 diabetes. Study results and limitations: Patients and controls would be equally affected if PCR favored shorter templates. Researchers could not determine here whether HLA type influences TCRB rearrangement.

As every portion of the isolated RNA was reverse transcribed, the sequencing read expressed TCRB transcripts. Assay: immunoSEQ multiplex PCR; the TCRdb copy retains only in-frame clones and omits some. This table holds 250,000 to 350,000 clones, roughly 9.6% found once. This CDR3 has 16 residues. V lost 0 bases to trimming and J lost 4 bases, with 13 bases between them. Germline lookup yields CDR1 KGHSH and CDR2 LQKENI. The sequence was obtained from a woman aged 25 to 39 in good health. Sequenced input: naive CD4+ T cells from blood. The chain joins TRBV18 to TRBJ1-3, with a tentative D call TRBD1 (5 bases). In nucleotides, the CDR3 is TGTGCCAGCTCACCACCGTCCTCCAGGGCCGGAAACACCATATATTTT. Its protein product is CASSPPSSRAGNTIYF.